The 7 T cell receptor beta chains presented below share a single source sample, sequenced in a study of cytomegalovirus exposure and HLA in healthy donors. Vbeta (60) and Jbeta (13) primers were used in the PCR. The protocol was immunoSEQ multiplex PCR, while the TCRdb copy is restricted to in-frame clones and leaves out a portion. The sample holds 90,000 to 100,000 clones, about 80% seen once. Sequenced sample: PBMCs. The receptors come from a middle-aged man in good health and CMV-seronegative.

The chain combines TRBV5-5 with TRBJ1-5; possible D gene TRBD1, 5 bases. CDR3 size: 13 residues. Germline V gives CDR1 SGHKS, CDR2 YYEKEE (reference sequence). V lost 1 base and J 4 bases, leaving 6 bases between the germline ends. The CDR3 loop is CASSLPGNQPQHF. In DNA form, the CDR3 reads TGTGCCAGCAGCTTGCCAGGGAATCAGCCCCAGCATTTT.

CDR3 sequence (DNA): TGTGCCAGCAGCTTACCCGTCAGCGGGAGACGCACAGATACGCAGTATTTT. As protein: CASSLPVSGRRTDTQYF. The chain recombines TRBV7-2 with TRBJ2-3, with 8 bases fitting TRBD2. From germline, CDR1 is SGHTA and CDR2 FQGNSA. CDR3 length: 17 amino acids. J was trimmed by 1 base and V by 2 bases; bases with no gene match: 8.

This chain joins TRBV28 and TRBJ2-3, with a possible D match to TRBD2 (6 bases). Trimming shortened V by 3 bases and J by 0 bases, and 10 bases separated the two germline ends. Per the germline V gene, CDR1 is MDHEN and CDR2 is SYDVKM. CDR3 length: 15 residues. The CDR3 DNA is TGTGCCAGCAGTTTCGCGGGGCCTAGCACAGATACGCAGTATTTT. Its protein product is CASSFAGPSTDTQYF. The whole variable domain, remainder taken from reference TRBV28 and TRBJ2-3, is DVKVTQSSRYLVKRTGEKVFLECVQDMDHENMFWYRQDPGLGLRLIYFSYDVKMKEKGDIPEGYSVSREKKERFSLILESASTNQTSMYLCASSFAGPSTDTQYFGPGTRLTVL.

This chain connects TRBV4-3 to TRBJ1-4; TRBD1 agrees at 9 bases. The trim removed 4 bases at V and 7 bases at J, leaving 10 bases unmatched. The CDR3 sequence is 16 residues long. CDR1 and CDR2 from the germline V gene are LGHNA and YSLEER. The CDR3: CASSLRAGQGFEKLFF. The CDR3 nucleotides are TGCGCCAGCAGCCTCAGGGCGGGACAGGGCTTTGAAAAACTGTTTTTT.

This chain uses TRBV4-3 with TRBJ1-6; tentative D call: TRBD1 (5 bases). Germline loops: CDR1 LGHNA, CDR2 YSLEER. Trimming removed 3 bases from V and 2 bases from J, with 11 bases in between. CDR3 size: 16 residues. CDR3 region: CASSHFGRAYNSPLHF. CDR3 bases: TGCGCCAGCAGCCATTTCGGCAGGGCCTATAATTCACCCCTCCACTTT.

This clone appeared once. CDR3 in DNA: TGTGCCAGCAGTGAATTCAGGGGGCTTAGCACAGATACGCAGTATTTT. Translated, it gives CASSEFRGLSTDTQYF. The chain recombines TRBV6-1 with TRBJ2-3, with 8 bases fitting TRBD1. Losses at the gene ends were 2 bases for V and 0 bases for J; bases not matched to a gene: 4. CDR3 length: 16 amino acids. Germline assignment: CDR1 MNHNS and CDR2 SASEGT.

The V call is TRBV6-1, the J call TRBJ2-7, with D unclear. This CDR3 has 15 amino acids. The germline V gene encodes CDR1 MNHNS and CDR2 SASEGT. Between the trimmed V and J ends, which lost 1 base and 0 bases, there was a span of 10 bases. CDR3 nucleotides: TGTGCCAGCAGTGAAGAATGGTCGAGCTCCTACGAGCAGTACTTC. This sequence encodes CASSEEWSSSYEQYF.